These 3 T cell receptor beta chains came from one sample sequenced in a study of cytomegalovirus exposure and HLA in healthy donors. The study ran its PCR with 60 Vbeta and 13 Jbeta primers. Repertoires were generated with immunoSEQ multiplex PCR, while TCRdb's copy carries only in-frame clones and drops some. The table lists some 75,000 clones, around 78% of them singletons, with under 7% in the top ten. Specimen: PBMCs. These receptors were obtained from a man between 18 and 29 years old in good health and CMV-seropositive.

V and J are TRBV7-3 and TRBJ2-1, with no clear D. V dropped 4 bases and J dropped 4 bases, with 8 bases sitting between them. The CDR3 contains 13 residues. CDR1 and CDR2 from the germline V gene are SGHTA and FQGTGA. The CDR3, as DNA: TGTGCCAGCAGCTCCGCAGGTTACAATGAGCAGTTCTTC. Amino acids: CASSSAGYNEQFF.

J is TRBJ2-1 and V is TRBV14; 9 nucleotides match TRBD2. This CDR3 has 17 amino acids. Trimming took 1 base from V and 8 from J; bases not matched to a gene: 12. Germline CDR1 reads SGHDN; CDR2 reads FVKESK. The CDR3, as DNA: TGTGCCAGCAGCCAAGTAGCGGGAGCCACGGTTACCTATGAGCAGTTCTTC. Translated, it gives CASSQVAGATVTYEQFF.

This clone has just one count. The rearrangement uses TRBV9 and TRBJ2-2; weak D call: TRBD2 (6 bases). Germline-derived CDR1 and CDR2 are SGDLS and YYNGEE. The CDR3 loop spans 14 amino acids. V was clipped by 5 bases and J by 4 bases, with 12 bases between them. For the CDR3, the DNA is TGTGCCAGCAGTGCGGAGGGCCCCACCGGGGAGCTGTTTTTT. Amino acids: CASSAEGPTGELFF.